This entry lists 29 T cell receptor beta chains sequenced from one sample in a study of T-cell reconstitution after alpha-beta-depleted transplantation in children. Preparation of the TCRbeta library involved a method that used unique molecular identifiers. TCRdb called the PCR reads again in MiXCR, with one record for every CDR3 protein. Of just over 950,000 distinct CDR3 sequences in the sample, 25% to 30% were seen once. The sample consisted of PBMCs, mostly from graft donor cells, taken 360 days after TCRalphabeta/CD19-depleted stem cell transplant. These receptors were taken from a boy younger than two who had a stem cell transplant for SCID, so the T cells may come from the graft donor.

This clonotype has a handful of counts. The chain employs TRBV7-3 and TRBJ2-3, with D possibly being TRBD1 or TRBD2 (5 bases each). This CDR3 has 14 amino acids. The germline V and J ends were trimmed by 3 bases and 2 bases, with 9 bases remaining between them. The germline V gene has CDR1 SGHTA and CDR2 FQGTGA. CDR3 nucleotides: TGTGCCAGCAGCTTGACTGGGACCACAGATACGCAGTATTTT. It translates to CASSLTGTTDTQYF.

CDR3 bases: TGTGCCAGCAGCTTAATTCCCTCTGAGGTGAGGGGGACCCAGTACTTC. Protein product: CASSLIPSEVRGTQYF. The chain links TRBV7-2 to TRBJ2-5; D might be TRBD1 or TRBD2, each matching 5 bases. Germline loops: CDR1 SGHTA, CDR2 FQGNSA. The CDR3 sequence is 16 residues long. With 2 bases removed from V and 7 bases from J, the gap between germline ends came to 20 bases. The full variable domain, its missing parts supplied by reference TRBV7-2 and TRBJ2-5, is GAGVSQSPSNKVTEKGKDVELRCDPISGHTALYWYRQSLGQGLEFLIYFQGNSAPDKSGLPSDRFSAERTGGSVSTLTIQRTQQEDSAVYLCASSLIPSEVRGTQYFGPGTRLLVL.

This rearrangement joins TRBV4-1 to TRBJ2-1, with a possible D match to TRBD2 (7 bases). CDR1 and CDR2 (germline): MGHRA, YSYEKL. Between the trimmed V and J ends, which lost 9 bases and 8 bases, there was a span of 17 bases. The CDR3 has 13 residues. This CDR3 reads CASRGDYRDEQFF. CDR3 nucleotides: TGCGCCAGTAGAGGGGACTACAGGGATGAGCAGTTCTTC.

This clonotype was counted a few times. The CDR3 region is CASRNGGLVNIQYF. The CDR3 DNA follows: TGTGCCAGCAGGAACGGGGGCCTCGTGAACATTCAGTACTTC. The chain combines TRBV27 with TRBJ2-4; D could derive from TRBD1 or TRBD2 (6 bases each). The CDR3 spans 14 residues. The germline CDR1 and CDR2 sequences are MNHEY and SMNVEV (reference sequence). V was cut by 6 bases and J by 7 bases, with 16 bases left in between.

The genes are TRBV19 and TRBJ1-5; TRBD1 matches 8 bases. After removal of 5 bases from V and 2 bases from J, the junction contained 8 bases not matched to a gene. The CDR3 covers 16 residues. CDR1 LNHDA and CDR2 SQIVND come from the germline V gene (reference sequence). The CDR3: CASSEGQGRGNQPQHF. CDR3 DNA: TGTGCCAGTAGTGAAGGACAGGGTAGGGGCAATCAGCCCCAGCATTTT.

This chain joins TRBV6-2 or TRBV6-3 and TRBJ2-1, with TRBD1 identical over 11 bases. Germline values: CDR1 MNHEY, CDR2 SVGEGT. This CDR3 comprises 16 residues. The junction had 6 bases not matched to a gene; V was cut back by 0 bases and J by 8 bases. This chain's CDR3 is CASSYSGQGALDEQFF. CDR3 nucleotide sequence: TGTGCCAGCAGTTACTCAGGACAGGGGGCATTGGATGAGCAGTTCTTC.

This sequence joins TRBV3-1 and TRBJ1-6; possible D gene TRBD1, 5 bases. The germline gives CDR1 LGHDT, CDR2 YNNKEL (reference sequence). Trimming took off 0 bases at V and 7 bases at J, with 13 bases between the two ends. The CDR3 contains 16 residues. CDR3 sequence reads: CASSQEGGSRNSPLHF. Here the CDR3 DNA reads TGTGCCAGCAGCCAAGAGGGGGGTTCGCGGAATTCACCCCTCCACTTT.

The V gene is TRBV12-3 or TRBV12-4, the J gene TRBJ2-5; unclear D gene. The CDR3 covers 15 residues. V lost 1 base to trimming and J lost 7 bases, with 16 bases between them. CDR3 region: CASSLEIGVTGTQYF. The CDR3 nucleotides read TGTGCCAGCAGTTTAGAGATTGGTGTTACTGGGACCCAGTACTTC.

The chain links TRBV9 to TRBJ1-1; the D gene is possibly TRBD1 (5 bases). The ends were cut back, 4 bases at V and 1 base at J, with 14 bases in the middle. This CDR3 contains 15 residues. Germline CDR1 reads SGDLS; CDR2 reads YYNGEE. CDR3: CASSPHPGGNTEAFF. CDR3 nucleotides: TGTGCCAGCAGCCCTCACCCGGGGGGGAACACTGAAGCTTTCTTT.

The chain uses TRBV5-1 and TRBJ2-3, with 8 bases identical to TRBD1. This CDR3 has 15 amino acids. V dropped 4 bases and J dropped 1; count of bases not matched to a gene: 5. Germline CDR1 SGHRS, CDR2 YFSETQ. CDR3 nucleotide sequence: TGCGCCAGCAGCGGAGGACAGGGTGGCACAGATACGCAGTATTTT. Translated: CASSGGQGGTDTQYF.

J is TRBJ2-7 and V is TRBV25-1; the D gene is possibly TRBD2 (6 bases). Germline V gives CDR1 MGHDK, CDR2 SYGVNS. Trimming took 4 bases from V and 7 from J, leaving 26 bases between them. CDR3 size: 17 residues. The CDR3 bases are TGTGCCAGCAGTGTTCCCCTGTCCGGGACTGATAACAATGAGCAGTACTTC. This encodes CASSVPLSGTDNNEQYF.

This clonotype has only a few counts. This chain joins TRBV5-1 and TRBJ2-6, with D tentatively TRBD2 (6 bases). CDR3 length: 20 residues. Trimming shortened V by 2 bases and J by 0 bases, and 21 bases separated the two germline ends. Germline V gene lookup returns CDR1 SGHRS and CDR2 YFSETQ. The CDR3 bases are TGCGCCAGCAGCTTAAGCCCCTCTAAAAGAGCGGGCTCTGGGGCCAACGTCCTGACTTTC. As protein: CASSLSPSKRAGSGANVLTF.

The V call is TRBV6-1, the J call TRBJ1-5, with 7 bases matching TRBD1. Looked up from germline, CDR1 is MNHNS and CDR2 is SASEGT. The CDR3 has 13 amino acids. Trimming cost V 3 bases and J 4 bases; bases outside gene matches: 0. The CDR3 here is CASSEDRNQPQHF. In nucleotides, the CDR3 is TGTGCCAGCAGTGAGGACAGGAATCAGCCCCAGCATTTT.

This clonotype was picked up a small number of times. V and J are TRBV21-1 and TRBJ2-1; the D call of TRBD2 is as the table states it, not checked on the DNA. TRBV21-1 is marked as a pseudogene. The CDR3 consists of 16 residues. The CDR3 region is CASSALAGGDYNEQFF. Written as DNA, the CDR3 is TGTGCCAGCAGCGCTCTAGCGGGGGGTGATTACAATGAGCAGTTCTTC.

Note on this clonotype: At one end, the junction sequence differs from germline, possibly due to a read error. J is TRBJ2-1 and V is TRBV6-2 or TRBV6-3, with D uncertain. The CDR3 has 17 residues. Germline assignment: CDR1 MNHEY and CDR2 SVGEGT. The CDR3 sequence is CANSSPGVVRSYNEQFF. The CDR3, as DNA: TGTGCCAACAGTTCCCCCGGAGTGGTCCGCTCCTACAATGAGCAGTTCTTC.

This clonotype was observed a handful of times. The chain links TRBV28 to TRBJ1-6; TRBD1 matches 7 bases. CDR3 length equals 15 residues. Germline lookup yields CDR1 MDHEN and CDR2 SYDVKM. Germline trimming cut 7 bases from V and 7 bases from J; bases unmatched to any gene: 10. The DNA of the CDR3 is TGTGCCAGCACTCCCTCACAGGGGAGGAATTCACCCCTCCACTTT. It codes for CASTPSQGRNSPLHF. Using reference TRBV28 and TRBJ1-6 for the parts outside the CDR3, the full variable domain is DVKVTQSSRYLVKRTGEKVFLECVQDMDHENMFWYRQDPGLGLRLIYFSYDVKMKEKGDIPEGYSVSREKKERFSLILESASTNQTSMYLCASTPSQGRNSPLHFGNGTRLTVT.

This chain's CDR3 is CAISGDRVIYEQYF. The DNA of the CDR3 is TGTGCCATCAGTGGGGACAGGGTTATCTACGAGCAGTACTTC. The gene calls are TRBV10-3 and TRBJ2-7; the match to TRBD1 covers 9 bases. The CDR3 consists of 14 residues. With V trimmed by 4 bases and J by 3 bases, 4 bases remained unmatched. The germline V gene encodes CDR1 ENHRY and CDR2 SYGVKD.

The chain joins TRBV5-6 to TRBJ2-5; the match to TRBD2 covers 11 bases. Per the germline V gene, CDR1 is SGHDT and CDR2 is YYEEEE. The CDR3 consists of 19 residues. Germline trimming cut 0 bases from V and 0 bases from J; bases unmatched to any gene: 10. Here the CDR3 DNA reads TGTGCCAGCAGCTTGGCCCAGCTAGCGGGGGGAGAGTACCAAGAGACCCAGTACTTC. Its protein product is CASSLAQLAGGEYQETQYF.

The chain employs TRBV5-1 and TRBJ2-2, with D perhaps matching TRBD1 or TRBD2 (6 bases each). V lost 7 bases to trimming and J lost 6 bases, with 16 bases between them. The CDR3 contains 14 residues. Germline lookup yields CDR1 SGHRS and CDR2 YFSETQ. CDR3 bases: TGCGCCAGCCGACCGGGGGCGCGGGCCGGGGAGCTGTTTTTT. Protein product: CASRPGARAGELFF.

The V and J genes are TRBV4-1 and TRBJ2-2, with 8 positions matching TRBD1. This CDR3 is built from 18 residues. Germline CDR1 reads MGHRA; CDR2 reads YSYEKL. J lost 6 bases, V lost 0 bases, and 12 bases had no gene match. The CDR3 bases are TGCGCCAGCAGCCAAGACATCCAGGGGGCGCGTTTACCCGGGGAGCTGTTTTTT. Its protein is CASSQDIQGARLPGELFF.

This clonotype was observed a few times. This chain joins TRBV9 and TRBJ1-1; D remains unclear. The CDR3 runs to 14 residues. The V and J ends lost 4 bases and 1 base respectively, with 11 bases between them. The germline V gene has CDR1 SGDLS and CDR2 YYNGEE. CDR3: CASSPVVRNTEAFF. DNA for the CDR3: TGTGCCAGCAGCCCTGTGGTCCGGAACACTGAAGCTTTCTTT. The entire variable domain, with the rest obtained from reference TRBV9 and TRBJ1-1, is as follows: DSGVTQTPKHLITATGQRVTLRCSPRSGDLSVYWYQQSLDQGLQFLIQYYNGEERAKGNILERFSAQQFPDLHSELNLSSLELGDSALYFCASSPVVRNTEAFFGQGTRLTVV.

CDR3 sequence (DNA): TGTGCCAGCAGCGAGACAGGGCCGACGAAGCAGTACTTC. Protein product: CASSETGPTKQYF. The chain recombines TRBV5-5 with TRBJ2-7, with 7 positions matching TRBD1. CDR3 length: 13 residues. CDR1 and CDR2 from the germline V gene are SGHKS and YYEKEE (reference sequence). J lost 8 bases, V lost 4 bases, and 9 bases had no gene match.

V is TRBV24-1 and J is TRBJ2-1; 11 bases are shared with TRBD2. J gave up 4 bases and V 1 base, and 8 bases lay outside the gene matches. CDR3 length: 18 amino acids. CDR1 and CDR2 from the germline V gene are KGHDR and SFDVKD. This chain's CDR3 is CATSDFGSGGASYNEQFF. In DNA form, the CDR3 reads TGTGCCACCAGTGATTTTGGTAGCGGGGGGGCGTCGTACAATGAGCAGTTCTTC.

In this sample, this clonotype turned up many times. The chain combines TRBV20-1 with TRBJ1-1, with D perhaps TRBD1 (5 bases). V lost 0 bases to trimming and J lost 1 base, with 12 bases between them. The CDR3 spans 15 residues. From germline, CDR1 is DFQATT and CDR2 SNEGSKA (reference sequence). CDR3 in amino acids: CSARDRTNTNTEAFF. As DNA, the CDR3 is TGCAGTGCTAGAGATCGGACAAATACGAACACTGAAGCTTTCTTT.

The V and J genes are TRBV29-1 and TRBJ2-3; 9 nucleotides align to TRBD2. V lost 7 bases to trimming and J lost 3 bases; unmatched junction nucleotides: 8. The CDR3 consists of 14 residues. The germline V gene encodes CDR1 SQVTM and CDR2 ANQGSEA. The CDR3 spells CSGAGGRGTDTQYF. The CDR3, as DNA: TGCAGCGGCGCGGGGGGGCGTGGGACAGATACGCAGTATTTT.

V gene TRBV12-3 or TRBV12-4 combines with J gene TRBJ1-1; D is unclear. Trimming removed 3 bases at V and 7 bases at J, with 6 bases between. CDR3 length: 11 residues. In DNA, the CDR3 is TGTGCCAGCAGTTTCAGCCTTGAAGCTTTCTTT. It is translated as CASSFSLEAFF.

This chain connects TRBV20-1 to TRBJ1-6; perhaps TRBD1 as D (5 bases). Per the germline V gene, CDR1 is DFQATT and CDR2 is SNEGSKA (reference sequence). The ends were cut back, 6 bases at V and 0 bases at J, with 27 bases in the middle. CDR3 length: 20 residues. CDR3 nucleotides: TGCAGTGCACCCCGTGCCGGGACCTTCTACGCTTCCTCCTATAATTCACCCCTCCACTTT. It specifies CSAPRAGTFYASSYNSPLHF.

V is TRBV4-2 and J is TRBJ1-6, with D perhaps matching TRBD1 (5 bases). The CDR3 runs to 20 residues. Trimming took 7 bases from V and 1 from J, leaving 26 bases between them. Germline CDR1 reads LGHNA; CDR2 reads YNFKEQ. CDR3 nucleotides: TGTGCCAGCAATCATGACAGCTTTCATTTGGGGCGGTCCTATAATTCACCCCTCCACTTT. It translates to CASNHDSFHLGRSYNSPLHF.

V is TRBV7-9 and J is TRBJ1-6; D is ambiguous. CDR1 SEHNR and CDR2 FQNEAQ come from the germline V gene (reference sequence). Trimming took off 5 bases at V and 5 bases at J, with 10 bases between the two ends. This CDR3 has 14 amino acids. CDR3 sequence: CASSPDRNNSPLHF. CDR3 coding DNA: TGTGCCAGCAGCCCGGACCGGAATAATTCACCCCTCCACTTT. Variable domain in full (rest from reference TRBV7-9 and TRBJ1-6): DTGVSQNPRHKITKRGQNVTFRCDPISEHNRLYWYRQTLGQGPEFLTYFQNEAQLEKSRLLSDRFSAERPKGSFSTLEIQRTEQGDSAMYLCASSPDRNNSPLHFGNGTRLTVT.